This is a list of T cell receptor beta chains from one sample in a study of beta chain features in type 1 diabetes. Libraries were prepared by immunoSEQ multiplex PCR; TCRdb keeps only in-frame clonotypes and omits some of them. There are hundreds of thousands of clones in the sample; more than 13% occur only once, and just under 0.04% lies in the top ten. The specimen was naive CD4+ T cells from blood. These receptors all come from a man aged 18 to 29 with type 1 diabetes. CDR3s include the opening cysteine and the closing phenylalanine or tryptophan. D genes are given only for firm matches. Where a row states a size, it is once, few, many or the class of an expanded clone; other rows omit it.

V gene,D gene,J gene,clone size,CDR3 protein,CDR3 DNA
TRBV14,.,TRBJ1-2,few,CASSFRPERGYTF,TGTGCCAGCAGTTTCCGTCCTGAGCGTGGCTACACCTTC
TRBV18,.,TRBJ2-4,few,CASSPPSENIQYF,TGTGCCAGCTCACCACCCTCCGAAAACATTCAGTACTTC
TRBV20-1,.,TRBJ1-1,few,CSARMITEAFF,TGCAGTGCCAGGATGATCACTGAAGCTTTCTTT
TRBV25-1,.,TRBJ2-2,.,CASSSVDSNTGELFF,TGTGCCAGCAGCAGCGTTGACAGTAACACCGGGGAGCTGTTTTTT
TRBV7-3,.,TRBJ2-2,.,CASSLNRASGELFF,TGTGCCAGCAGCTTAAACAGGGCCTCCGGGGAGCTGTTTTTT
TRBV5-4,TRBD2,TRBJ2-3,few,CASSPGTSGGADTQYF,TGTGCCAGCAGCCCCGGGACTAGCGGGGGGGCAGATACGCAGTATTTT
TRBV30,.,TRBJ1-2,.,CAWSVKRGRNGYTF,TGTGCCTGGAGTGTTAAGAGGGGCCGAAATGGCTACACCTTC
TRBV4-1,TRBD1,TRBJ1-1,.,CASSHRDRDSEAFF,TGCGCCAGCAGCCACCGGGACAGGGATTCTGAAGCTTTCTTT
TRBV19,.,TRBJ2-6,.,CASSILRNSGANVLTF,TGTGCCAGTAGTATACTACGGAACTCTGGGGCCAACGTCCTGACTTTC
TRBV6-5,.,TRBJ2-1,.,CASRLNRASYNEQFF,TGTGCCAGCAGACTTAACAGGGCCTCCTACAATGAGCAGTTCTTC
TRBV12-5,TRBD1,TRBJ1-6,.,CASAHGTGNSPLHF,TGTGCTAGTGCCCACGGGACAGGGAATTCACCCCTCCACTTT
TRBV14,.,TRBJ2-6,.,CASSQAWGGSGANVLTF,TGTGCCAGCAGCCAGGCCTGGGGTGGCTCTGGGGCCAACGTCCTGACTTTC
TRBV7-9,.,TRBJ1-2,few,CASSPNGGVDGYTF,TGTGCCAGCAGCCCCAATGGGGGGGTTGATGGCTACACCTTC
TRBV4-2,.,TRBJ1-6,.,CASSQDTRIDNSPLHF,TGTGCCAGCAGCCAAGATACTCGGATAGATAATTCACCCCTCCACTTT
TRBV29-1,.,TRBJ2-5,.,CSVPRSAETQYF,TGCAGCGTGCCGAGGTCCGCGGAGACCCAGTACTTC
TRBV30,.,TRBJ2-5,.,CAWSAGRSQYF,TGTGCCTGGAGTGCGGGCCGGAGTCAGTACTTC
TRBV5-1,TRBD2,TRBJ2-1,few,CASSRTSGSYNEQFF,TGCGCCAGCAGCCGGACTAGCGGGAGCTACAATGAGCAGTTCTTC
TRBV6-5,.,TRBJ1-4,few,CASSYVKYGEKLFF,TGTGCCAGCAGTTACGTCAAGTACGGTGAAAAACTGTTTTTT
TRBV6-5,TRBD1,TRBJ1-2,.,CASRLQGAFGYGYTF,TGTGCCAGCAGGCTACAGGGGGCGTTCGGGTATGGCTACACCTTC
TRBV30,TRBD2,TRBJ2-2,few,CASPNLAGVTGELFF,TGTGCCTCTCCGAATCTAGCGGGAGTTACCGGGGAGCTGTTTTTT
TRBV4-1,TRBD2,TRBJ2-5,.,CASSQDGTSGRMGETQYF,TGCGCCAGCAGCCAGGACGGGACTAGCGGGAGGATGGGAGAGACCCAGTACTTC
TRBV27,TRBD1,TRBJ1-5,.,CASSAPRDRGNQPQHF,TGTGCCAGCAGTGCACCCCGGGACAGGGGGAATCAGCCCCAGCATTTT
TRBV30,.,TRBJ1-5,.,CAWSFQGNQPQHF,TGTGCCTGGAGTTTTCAGGGCAATCAGCCCCAGCATTTT
TRBV5-4,TRBD1,TRBJ2-7,few,CASSSKTGSYEQYF,TGTGCCAGCAGCTCAAAGACAGGGTCTTACGAGCAGTACTTC